What follows describes a single T cell receptor (beta chain). This clone was counted once. Its recognized antigen is unknown. Nothing much larger sits one base from this clone, and base qualities are not available. This record comes from a study of cytotoxic CD8 clonotypes in ibrutinib-treated CLL (dated by TCRdb to 2020 to 2022). Looking at the study overall: The cohort included around 16 treatment-naive and roughly 10 relapsed/refractory patients; 17 to 18 were IGHV unmutated. Responses were partial in 25 or so patients and complete in 2; after median 68 months follow-up, about 14 stayed in remission and about twelve progressed. Cryopreserved peripheral blood mononuclear cells were collected before treatment, at response, and at either disease progression or sustained remission. On average, each sample had roughly 260,000 productive templates and more than 85,000 productive rearrangements. Longitudinal samples were obtainable from about 30% of the roughly 90 participants in the trial. Response samples were obtained after a median of approximately twelve months of treatment, with a range of roughly 6 to 40 months.

Reading from cysteine to phenylalanine, the CDR3 counts 14 amino acids. The CDR3 DNA has 42 bases and is translated from base 1. After removal of 2 bases from V and 3 bases from J, the junction retains 6 bases not matched to a gene. The germline V gene specifies SQVTM as CDR1 and ANQGSEA as CDR2. The goal of deep resolution MiSeq sequencing was a depth between 1 in 1 million and 1 in 200,000 T cells, and coverage averaged 10x per clonotype. The immunoSEQ hsTCRB Kit was used to generate TCR beta libraries. Concerning the study's data processing: The data were analyzed with ImmunoSEQ Analyzer and ImmunoSEQ Data Assistant, and V, D and J gene assignments followed IMGT definitions. Clonality, which ranges from 0 to 1, was calculated by subtracting the normalized Shannon entropy of productive rearrangement frequencies from one. Only overrepresented clonotypes making up at least 0.05% of each patient's repertoire were included in the public clonotype analysis. Repertoires from around 13 age-matched healthy donors in immuneACCESS were used as clonality controls. The immuneACCESS repertoire file appears here via TCRdb, limited to in-frame rearrangements. These files lack a portion of the clones; in checked studies, under half of the deficit traces to unresolved V genes, and the cause of the others is not known. V and J calls and clone size come straight from that table; D and trimming were deduced from the DNA. Counted in this sample were some 290,000 clones; approximately 80% of them appeared once. The ten biggest clones cover over 5% of the sample.

What the research found in general, with its limitations: An increase in clonality was observed at ibrutinib response, with clonality remaining stable during sustained remission and falling back toward baseline at progression. Public clonotypes were found to be uncommon and were observed to contract or remain stable during treatment; the increase in clonality was shown to reflect expansion of private clonotypes at ibrutinib response. Baseline clonality exceeded that of age-matched healthy donors and correlated strongly with circulating CD8+ T-cell counts. Lymph node repertoires were not examined, and the timing of sampling was not matched between patients in sustained remission and those whose disease progressed.

For TCR beta library preparation, about 2 micrograms of genomic DNA were isolated from cryopreserved PBMCs. Longitudinal blood samples from CLL patients on ibrutinib monotherapy underwent high-throughput TCR beta sequencing. Patients were enrolled in a phase 2 open-label single-center ibrutinib monotherapy trial. Rearrangement joined TRBV29-1 to TRBJ2-5; TRBD1 lines up with 7 middle nucleotides. This receptor was obtained from a human donor with chronic lymphocytic leukemia. The sequenced sample was PBMCs, obtained before ibrutinib treatment. The encoded CDR3 is CSVELWQGEETQYF. The DNA sequence is TGCAGCGTTGAATTATGGCAGGGGGAAGAGACCCAGTACTTC.